This passage covers 20 T cell receptor beta chains from one sample sequenced in a study of T cell repertoires in ileal Crohn's disease (dated by TCRdb to the late 2010s). Library method: the immunoSEQ multiplex PCR assay. TCRdb re-hosts the immuneACCESS table, in-frame sequences only. Its copies lack some clones; in the studies checked, an unresolved V gene accounts for under half of them, and the cause for the rest is not known. The table for this sample lists approximately 18,000 clones; 55% to 85% of them were counted only once. The biggest ten clones account for around 4% of the sample. Taken with the paper, the label for time point translates to: neoterminal ileum biopsy at postoperative endoscopy, about 6 months after surgery. Input material: ileal tissue. The receptor set was obtained from an adult with Crohn's disease.

The V and J genes are TRBV7-6 and TRBJ1-1; no firm D call. Trimming shortened V by 2 bases and J by 7 bases, and 11 bases separated the two germline ends. The germline V gene encodes CDR1 SGHVS and CDR2 FNYEAQ. CDR3 length: 13 amino acids. The CDR3, as DNA: TGTGCCAGCAGCTTACATGGAGGCTATGAAGCTTTCTTT. This translates into CASSLHGGYEAFF.

The chain uses TRBV5-4 and TRBJ2-5; possible D gene TRBD2, 6 bases. Trimming took off 4 bases at V and 2 bases at J, with 9 bases between the two ends. CDR3 length equals 13 residues. Germline CDR1 and CDR2: SGHNT and YYREEE (reference sequence). The CDR3 DNA reads as TGTGCCAGCAGCCCCGGACTACAAGAGACCCAGTACTTC. This gives the protein CASSPGLQETQYF.

The V and J genes are TRBV4-3 and TRBJ2-3, with 9 bases lining up with TRBD1. Trimming took 3 bases from V and 1 from J; bases not matched to a gene: 5. This CDR3 region has 16 residues. Germline CDR1 reads LGHNA; CDR2 reads YSLEER. CDR3: CASSHHRGRGTDTQYF. In DNA, the CDR3 is TGCGCCAGCAGCCATCACAGGGGGCGCGGCACAGATACGCAGTATTTT.

The chain combines TRBV27 with TRBJ2-1; TRBD2 agrees at 12 bases. The germline CDR1 and CDR2 sequences are MNHEY and SMNVEV (reference sequence). This CDR3 has 15 amino acids. The ends lost 7 bases at V and 9 bases at J; junction bases unmatched: 10. CDR3 sequence reads: CASNPMLAGGTEQFF. The CDR3 DNA reads TGTGCCAGCAATCCCATGCTAGCGGGAGGGACTGAGCAGTTCTTC.

The chain joins TRBV27 to TRBJ1-1, with 7 bases aligning to TRBD1. Germline V gives CDR1 MNHEY, CDR2 SMNVEV (reference sequence). The CDR3 is made up of 14 amino acids. V lost 6 bases, J lost 4 bases, and 8 bases stayed unmatched. The CDR3 DNA follows: TGTGCCAGCAGAACGGGACAGTCCGCCACTGAAGCTTTCTTT. Translating gives CASRTGQSATEAFF.

The rearrangement links TRBV6-5 to TRBJ1-3; 7 bases line up with TRBD1. In germline, CDR1 is MNHEY, CDR2 SVGAGI. V shed 5 bases and J 2 bases; nucleotides not matched to a gene: 6. This CDR3 is built from 15 residues. This chain's CDR3 is CASSQQGFTGNTIYF. The CDR3, as DNA: TGTGCCAGCAGTCAACAGGGGTTTACTGGAAACACCATATATTTT.

The chain combines TRBV4-1 with TRBJ1-5, with D perhaps TRBD1 (6 bases). There are 14 residues in the CDR3. Germline V gene data show CDR1 as MGHRA and CDR2 as YSYEKL. The V and J ends lost 0 bases and 6 bases respectively, with 9 bases between them. CDR3 sequence reads: CASSQEGGGQPQHF. In DNA, the CDR3 is TGCGCCAGCAGCCAAGAAGGGGGGGGTCAGCCCCAGCATTTT.

This clone was observed a handful of times. The gene calls are TRBV7-8 and TRBJ2-5; the D gene is possibly TRBD2 (7 bases). The CDR3 loop spans 15 amino acids. V was clipped by 0 bases and J by 5 bases, with 13 bases between them. The germline V gene encodes CDR1 SGHVS and CDR2 FQNEAQ. CDR3 loop: CASSLAGGGPETQYF. The CDR3 bases are TGTGCCAGCAGCTTAGCTGGGGGGGGGCCGGAGACCCAGTACTTC. The whole variable domain, remainder taken from reference TRBV7-8 and TRBJ2-5, is GAGVSQSPRYKVAKRGQDVALRCDPISGHVSLFWYQQALGQGPEFLTYFQNEAQLDKSGLPSDRFFAERPEGSVSTLKIQRTQQEDSAVYLCASSLAGGGPETQYFGPGTRLLVL.

The chain has TRBV7-9 and TRBJ2-5; TRBD2 agrees at 11 bases. The ends lost 1 base at V and 2 bases at J; junction bases unmatched: 6. Germline V gene sequence: CDR1 SEHNR, CDR2 FQNEAQ (reference sequence). This CDR3 spans 17 amino acids. The CDR3 DNA reads as TGTGCCAGCAGCTTAGGCCGGGGACTAGCGGTGCAAGAGACCCAGTACTTC. This gives the protein CASSLGRGLAVQETQYF.

V is TRBV19 and J is TRBJ2-7; 8 nucleotides line up with TRBD2. The J segment lost 2 bases and the V segment lost 0 bases, leaving 3 bases of the junction unmatched. The CDR3 runs 15 residues. Germline V CDR1 and CDR2: LNHDA, SQIVND (reference sequence). CDR3 amino acids: CASSIDAGGTYEQYF. CDR3 coding DNA: TGTGCCAGTAGTATAGATGCGGGGGGCACCTACGAGCAGTACTTC.

The chain carries TRBV19 and TRBJ2-7; TRBD2 matches 8 bases. The CDR3 extends over 16 amino acids. V trimming: 4 bases; J trimming: 2 bases; junction bases outside the gene matches: 10. The germline V gene has CDR1 LNHDA and CDR2 SQIVND (reference sequence). CDR3 sequence: CASSTGLAAITYEQYF. Written as DNA, the CDR3 is TGTGCCAGTAGTACAGGACTAGCCGCCATAACCTACGAGCAGTACTTC.

The chain has TRBV27 and TRBJ2-3; 13 bases map to TRBD2. The CDR3 consists of 16 residues. Looked up from germline, CDR1 is MNHEY and CDR2 is SMNVEV (reference sequence). V lost 6 bases and J lost 4; bases outside the gene matches: 7. CDR3 in DNA: TGTGCCAGCAGGATTACGGGACTAGCGGGGTCAGATACGCAGTATTTT. Protein product: CASRITGLAGSDTQYF.

CDR3 residues: CASKAGRTDTQYF. The CDR3 coding sequence is TGCGCCAGCAAGGCAGGGCGGACAGATACGCAGTATTTT. J is TRBJ2-3 and V is TRBV5-1; a weak D match, TRBD1 (5 bases). Germline loops: CDR1 SGHRS, CDR2 YFSETQ. V dropped 6 bases and J dropped 3 bases, with 11 bases sitting between them. This CDR3 comprises 13 residues.

This chain links TRBV4-2 with TRBJ1-1; D unresolved. The germline V gene encodes CDR1 LGHNA and CDR2 YNFKEQ. The CDR3 length is 13 residues. V dropped 4 bases and J dropped 1 base, with 7 bases sitting between them. CDR3 nucleotides: TGTGCCAGCAGCCCCAGGCGGAACACTGAAGCTTTCTTT. It yields the protein CASSPRRNTEAFF.

The chain combines TRBV10-3 with TRBJ2-5, with 10 bases lining up with TRBD1. V gave up 2 bases and J gave up 2 bases; unmatched junction bases: 5. CDR1 and CDR2 from the germline V gene are ENHRY and SYGVKD. The CDR3 loop spans 16 amino acids. The CDR3, as DNA: TGTGCCATCAGTGAGAGACAGGGGGCGCCACAAGAGACCCAGTACTTC. Translated: CAISERQGAPQETQYF.

The chain employs TRBV7-8 and TRBJ2-1, with 8 bases lining up with TRBD2. This CDR3 comprises 15 residues. The V gene end was trimmed by 7 bases and the J gene end by 5 bases; junction bases not matched to a gene: 10. Germline V gives CDR1 SGHVS, CDR2 FQNEAQ. CDR3 coding DNA: TGTGCCAGCAAACGAACTAGCGGCCACGACAATGAGCAGTTCTTC. This sequence encodes CASKRTSGHDNEQFF. Full variable domain (rest looked up from reference TRBV7-8 and TRBJ2-1): GAGVSQSPRYKVAKRGQDVALRCDPISGHVSLFWYQQALGQGPEFLTYFQNEAQLDKSGLPSDRFFAERPEGSVSTLKIQRTQQEDSAVYLCASKRTSGHDNEQFFGPGTRLTVL.

A single count supports this clone. V and J are TRBV7-9 and TRBJ2-3; 10 bases align to TRBD2. The ends lost 5 bases at V and 2 bases at J; junction bases unmatched: 7. Per the germline V gene, CDR1 is SEHNR and CDR2 is FQNEAQ (reference sequence). This CDR3 is 16 amino acids long. The CDR3 nucleotides read TGTGCCAGCAGCGCCAGACTAGCGGGTATCACAGATACGCAGTATTTT. Encoded protein: CASSARLAGITDTQYF.

The chain employs TRBV30 and TRBJ1-1, with D unclear. CDR3 length: 13 amino acids. Trimming removed 2 bases from V and 0 bases from J, with 7 bases in between. Germline V gene lookup returns CDR1 GTSNPN and CDR2 SVGIG (reference sequence). In DNA form, the CDR3 reads TGTGCCTGGAGTCGGTCCGTGAACACTGAAGCTTTCTTT. This gives the protein CAWSRSVNTEAFF.

This chain joins TRBV9 and TRBJ2-5, with 8 positions matching TRBD2. The J call could be wrong; TRBJ2-7 is a better fit for the DNA end. CDR3 length: 14 amino acids. Looked up from germline, CDR1 is SGDLS and CDR2 is YYNGEE. This CDR3 reads CASSKGLGFSEQYF. The CDR3 nucleotides are TGTGCCAGCAGCAAGGGACTAGGTTTTTCCGAGCAGTACTTC.

This chain links TRBV5-1 with TRBJ2-7, with D possibly TRBD1 on 5 matching bases. This CDR3 contains 13 residues. V lost 5 bases, J lost 3 bases, and 12 bases lay in between. Germline V gives CDR1 SGHRS, CDR2 YFSETQ. CDR3 loop: CASSSSTGYEQYF. The CDR3, as DNA: TGCGCCAGCAGTTCCTCCACAGGCTACGAGCAGTACTTC.